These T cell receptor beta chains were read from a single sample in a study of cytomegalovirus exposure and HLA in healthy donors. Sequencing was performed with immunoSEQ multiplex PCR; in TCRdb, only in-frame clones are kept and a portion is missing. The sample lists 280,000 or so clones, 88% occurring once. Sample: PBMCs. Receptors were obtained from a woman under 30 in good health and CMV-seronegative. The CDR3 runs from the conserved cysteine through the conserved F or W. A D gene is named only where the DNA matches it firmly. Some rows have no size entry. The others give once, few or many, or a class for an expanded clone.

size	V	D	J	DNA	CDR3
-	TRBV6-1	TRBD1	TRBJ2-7	TGTGCCAGCAGTGAAGCCTCAGGGGGTCCCTACGAGCAGTACTTC	CASSEASGGPYEQYF
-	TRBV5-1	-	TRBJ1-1	TGCGCCAGCAGCATTCAGGAAAACACTGAAGCTTTCTTT	CASSIQENTEAFF
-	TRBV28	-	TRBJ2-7	TGTGCCAGCAGTACAGATCCCTACGAGCAGTACTTC	CASSTDPYEQYF
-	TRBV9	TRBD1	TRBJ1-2	TGTGCCAGCAGCGACAAGGGGGCGACTAACTATGGCTACACCTTC	CASSDKGATNYGYTF
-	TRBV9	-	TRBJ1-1	TGTGCCAGCAGCGCAGGACACCGTAATGAAGCTTTCTTT	CASSAGHRNEAFF
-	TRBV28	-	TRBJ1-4	TGTGCCAGCGGGGAGGCATCTCTGGCGATTGAAAAACTGTTTTTT	CASGEASLAIEKLFF
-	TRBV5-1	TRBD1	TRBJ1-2	TGCGCCAGCAGCTTGGAGGGGGACAGCTATGGCTACACCTTC	CASSLEGDSYGYTF
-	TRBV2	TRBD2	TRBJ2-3	TGTGCCAGCAGTGTAACTAGCGGGATTGGGGCCACAGATACGCAGTATTTT	CASSVTSGIGATDTQYF
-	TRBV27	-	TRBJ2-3	TGTGCCAGCAGTTCAAAAATGGCCACAGATACGCAGTATTTT	CASSSKMATDTQYF
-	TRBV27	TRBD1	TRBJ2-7	TGTGCCAGCAGTCCCACCGAACAGGGGTCCTACGAGCAGTACTTC	CASSPTEQGSYEQYF
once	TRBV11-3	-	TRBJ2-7	TGTGCCAGCAGCTTGGACTCCGACTACGAGCAGTACTTC	CASSLDSDYEQYF
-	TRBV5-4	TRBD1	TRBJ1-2	TGTGCCAGCAGCTTGGTGACAGGGTGGGTAGGCTACACCTTC	CASSLVTGWVGYTF
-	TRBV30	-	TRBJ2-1	TGTGCCTGGAGTCCTCTCGGGAGCACATATAGTACCTACAATGAGCAGTTCTTC	CAWSPLGSTYSTYNEQFF
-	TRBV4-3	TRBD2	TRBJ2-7	TGCGCCAGCAGCCACGCATCAACGGGGACTAGTTTATACGAGCAGTACTTC	CASSHASTGTSLYEQYF
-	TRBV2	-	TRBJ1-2	TGTGCCAGCAGTGGAACCATTGAGGGATATGGCTACACCTTC	CASSGTIEGYGYTF
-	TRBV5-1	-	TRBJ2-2	TGCGCCAGCAGCTCGGGAAAGGGCCTCACGGTGGGCGGGGAGCTGTTTTTT	CASSSGKGLTVGGELFF
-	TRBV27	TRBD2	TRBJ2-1	TGTGCCAGCAGTTCCAGGGGACTAGCGAACAATGAGCAGTTCTTC	CASSSRGLANNEQFF
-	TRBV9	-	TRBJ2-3	TGTGCCAGCAGCGTAGGACTAGGTATGTTGGGGACAGATACGCAGTATTTT	CASSVGLGMLGTDTQYF
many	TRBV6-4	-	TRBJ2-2	TGTGCCAGCAGTGCGGACAGCACCGGGGAGCTGTTTTTT	CASSADSTGELFF
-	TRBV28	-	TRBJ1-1	TGTGCCAGCAGATCCTGGAGGGGACTCCCTGGGGCCGCTGAAGCTTTCTTT	CASRSWRGLPGAAEAFF
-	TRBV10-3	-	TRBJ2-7	TGTGCCTCGCGGGACGGATCGGGAGCATCTAACTCCGAGCAGTACTTC	CASRDGSGASNSEQYF
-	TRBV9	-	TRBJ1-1	TGTGCCAGCAGCGTAGCAGGGTCCACTGAAGCTTTCTTT	CASSVAGSTEAFF
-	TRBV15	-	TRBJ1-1	TGTGCCACCAGCAGAATCGGGGTAGCGGCGCCCAACACTGAAGCTTTCTTT	CATSRIGVAAPNTEAFF
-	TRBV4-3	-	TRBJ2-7	TGCGCCAGCAGCCAAGGAGAGGGTGGCGAGCAGTACTTC	CASSQGEGGEQYF
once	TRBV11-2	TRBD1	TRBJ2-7	TGTGCCAGCAGATTCCCGGGACAGAATTCCTACGAGCAGTACTTC	CASRFPGQNSYEQYF
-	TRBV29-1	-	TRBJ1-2	TGCAGCGTATCCCCCCTCGTGACTTATGGCTACACCTTC	CSVSPLVTYGYTF
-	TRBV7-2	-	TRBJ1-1	TGTGCCAGCAGCTTAGTACGGAGGACTGAAGCTTTCTTT	CASSLVRRTEAFF
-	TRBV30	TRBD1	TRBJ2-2	TGTGCCTGGAGTTCGGGACAGGGTAACACCGGGGAGCTGTTTTTT	CAWSSGQGNTGELFF